A selection of T cell receptor beta chains follows, all from one sample in a study of cytomegalovirus exposure and HLA in healthy donors. Only in-frame clones appear in the TCRdb table, and some are missing; sequencing was by immunoSEQ multiplex PCR. Among 150,000 to 200,000 clones listed, around 90% were seen once. Source material: PBMCs. Receptors originate from a boy aged 2 to 9 in good health and CMV-seronegative. Both conserved end residues are part of each CDR3. Fields, in order: CDR3 protein, CDR3 DNA, D gene, clone size, V gene, J gene. A D gene is named only where the DNA matches it firmly. Part of the rows lack a size; the others show once, few, many or a class for expanded clones.

CDR3aa: CASSESLSYRAFF
CDR3nt: TGTGCCAGCAGCGAGTCGTTAAGTTATCGGGCTTTCTTT
d_gene: -
abundance: few
v_gene: TRBV7-9
j_gene: TRBJ1-1

CDR3aa: CAWSVSSQNTEAFF
CDR3nt: TGTGCCTGGAGTGTATCAAGCCAGAACACTGAAGCTTTCTTT
d_gene: -
abundance: -
v_gene: TRBV30
j_gene: TRBJ1-1

CDR3aa: CASSLQADTDTQYF
CDR3nt: TGTGCCAGCAGCCTCCAGGCCGACACAGATACGCAGTATTTT
d_gene: -
abundance: -
v_gene: TRBV27
j_gene: TRBJ2-3

CDR3aa: CASSEISGGSTDTQYF
CDR3nt: TGTGCCAGCAGTGAGATATCGGGGGGTAGCACAGATACGCAGTATTTT
d_gene: TRBD2
abundance: -
v_gene: TRBV6-1
j_gene: TRBJ2-3

CDR3aa: CASSETRTLNTEAFF
CDR3nt: TGCGCCAGCAGTGAAACCAGGACACTGAACACTGAAGCTTTCTTT
d_gene: -
abundance: -
v_gene: TRBV10-2
j_gene: TRBJ1-1

CDR3aa: CASSPYHSSGRRADTQYF
CDR3nt: TGTGCCAGTAGTCCATACCACTCTAGCGGGAGGAGAGCAGATACGCAGTATTTT
d_gene: TRBD2
abundance: -
v_gene: TRBV19
j_gene: TRBJ2-3

CDR3aa: CASSQLGAGGEETQYF
CDR3nt: TGTGCCAGCAGCCAACTCGGGGCAGGGGGCGAAGAGACCCAGTACTTC
d_gene: TRBD1
abundance: -
v_gene: TRBV4-2
j_gene: TRBJ2-5

CDR3aa: CASSSGQGTYGYTF
CDR3nt: TGTGCCAGCAGCTCGGGACAGGGGACCTATGGCTACACCTTC
d_gene: TRBD1
abundance: -
v_gene: TRBV11-2
j_gene: TRBJ1-2

CDR3aa: CASSQKTRSHLFNYGYTF
CDR3nt: TGTGCCAGCAGTCAGAAGACAAGGTCCCACTTATTTAACTATGGCTACACCTTC
d_gene: -
abundance: -
v_gene: TRBV5-6
j_gene: TRBJ1-2

CDR3aa: CASSLDSALSYEQYF
CDR3nt: TGTGCCAGCAGCTTGGACAGCGCGCTCTCCTACGAGCAGTACTTC
d_gene: -
abundance: -
v_gene: TRBV7-2
j_gene: TRBJ2-7

CDR3aa: CAWGQGPRGYTF
CDR3nt: TGTGCCTGGGGACAGGGCCCGAGAGGCTACACCTTC
d_gene: TRBD1
abundance: -
v_gene: TRBV30
j_gene: TRBJ1-2

CDR3aa: CASSPDRVEKLFF
CDR3nt: TGTGCCAGCTCGCCGGACAGGGTTGAAAAACTGTTTTTT
d_gene: TRBD1
abundance: -
v_gene: TRBV18
j_gene: TRBJ1-4

CDR3aa: CASSSNSRQGGNTIYF
CDR3nt: TGTGCCAGCAGCTCCAACTCCCGGCAGGGTGGCAACACCATATATTTT
d_gene: -
abundance: -
v_gene: TRBV11-3
j_gene: TRBJ1-3

CDR3aa: CASSQDLASSYNEQFF
CDR3nt: TGCGCCAGCAGCCAAGATCTAGCTAGCTCCTACAATGAGCAGTTCTTC
d_gene: -
abundance: few
v_gene: TRBV4-1
j_gene: TRBJ2-1

CDR3aa: CASSGGRGNTIYF
CDR3nt: TGTGCCAGCAGTGGGGGCAGAGGAAACACCATATATTTT
d_gene: -
abundance: -
v_gene: TRBV25-1
j_gene: TRBJ1-3

CDR3aa: CASSQTGQGFYEQYF
CDR3nt: TGTGCCAGCAGCCAGACGGGACAGGGGTTCTACGAGCAGTACTTC
d_gene: TRBD1
abundance: few
v_gene: TRBV7-6
j_gene: TRBJ2-7

CDR3aa: CASSSLREPEQYF
CDR3nt: TGTGCCAGCAGCTCCCTTCGGGAACCCGAGCAGTACTTC
d_gene: -
abundance: -
v_gene: TRBV7-3
j_gene: TRBJ2-7

CDR3aa: CASSLLGTAYNEQFF
CDR3nt: TGTGCCAGCAGTTTACTCGGGACAGCATACAATGAGCAGTTCTTC
d_gene: TRBD1
abundance: -
v_gene: TRBV27
j_gene: TRBJ2-1

CDR3aa: CASSVDGADNSPLHF
CDR3nt: TGTGCCAGCAGCGTCGATGGGGCAGACAATTCACCCCTCCACTTT
d_gene: -
abundance: -
v_gene: TRBV7-6
j_gene: TRBJ1-6

CDR3aa: CASGLGVNTEAFF
CDR3nt: TGCGCCAGCGGGCTGGGAGTGAACACTGAAGCTTTCTTT
d_gene: -
abundance: -
v_gene: TRBV5-1
j_gene: TRBJ1-1

CDR3aa: CASSLGENQPQHF
CDR3nt: TGTGCCAGCAGCTTAGGGGAGAATCAGCCCCAGCATTTT
d_gene: -
abundance: -
v_gene: TRBV13
j_gene: TRBJ1-5